The 8 T cell receptor beta chains presented below share a single source sample, sequenced in a study of post-analysis software for immune sequencing data (dated by TCRdb to about 2015). What the research found in general, with its limitations: Patients showed significantly higher frequencies than controls for a handful of TRBV segments, among them TRBV5-6, TRBV5-1 and TRBV20-1.

No antigen has been assigned to these receptors. Preparation of the library involved PCR. TCRdb lists the instrument as Illumina HiSeq 2500. Unique molecular identifiers were incorporated into TCR beta cDNA libraries to reduce PCR and sequencing biases. Clones were called with MiXCR by TCRdb after fastp trimmed the public reads at Q25, and only in-frame beta chains were retained. Under each unique CDR3 protein, matching rows form one entry showing the most common genes and DNA. This sample holds 820,000 or so distinct CDR3 sequences; roughly 58% were observed only once. Over 4% of the sample is held by the ten biggest clonotypes. The material sequenced was blood. The receptors stem from a girl under 18 with multiple sclerosis.

This clonotype has a handful of counts. This chain joins TRBV6-5 and TRBJ2-1; 12 bases are shared with TRBD2. Germline assignment: CDR1 MNHEY and CDR2 SVGAGI. The CDR3 consists of 15 residues. J lost 4 bases, V lost 5 bases, and 3 bases had no gene match. The CDR3 sequence is CASSDGLAGYNEQFF. CDR3 DNA sequence: TGTGCCAGCAGTGACGGACTAGCGGGGTACAATGAGCAGTTCTTC.

The rearrangement joins TRBV12-3 or TRBV12-4 to TRBJ2-7; 11 nucleotides line up with TRBD2. The ends lost 4 bases at V and 7 bases at J; junction bases unmatched: 15. The CDR3 extends over 17 amino acids. CDR3: CASSSLAGEISYNEQYF. The CDR3 coding sequence is TGTGCCAGCAGTTCACTAGCGGGGGAGATCTCCTACAATGAGCAGTACTTC.

Comment on this clonotype: The junction does not match germline at one end; this may be a read error. This chain connects TRBV25-1 to TRBJ2-7; possible D gene TRBD1, 6 bases. In germline, CDR1 is MGHDK, CDR2 SYGVNS. The CDR3 runs 13 residues. For the CDR3, the DNA is TGTGCCAGCAGGGAATCATTCCGGGACAAACAGTACTTC. Translation: CASRESFRDKQYF.

The table lists this clonotype with a count of one. The chain recombines TRBV7-9 with TRBJ1-2; D gene ambiguous. CDR3 length equals 13 residues. Germline-derived CDR1 and CDR2 are SEHNR and FQNEAQ (reference sequence). Trimming shortened V by 5 bases and J by 4 bases, and 11 bases separated the two germline ends. The CDR3 nucleotides read TGTGCCAGCAGCCCGACCGAAGCCTATGGCTACACCTTC. This codes for CASSPTEAYGYTF.

This clonotype occurred a few times. The chain employs TRBV7-9 and TRBJ2-5; D call uncertain. The V end lost 5 bases, the J end lost 4 bases, and 11 bases lay between the germline ends. Germline CDR1 SEHNR, CDR2 FQNEAQ (reference sequence). CDR3 length equals 13 residues. CDR3 region: CASSTSYAETQYF. DNA of the CDR3: TGTGCCAGCAGCACCTCCTACGCAGAGACCCAGTACTTC.

In this sample, this clonotype turned up once. A read error is possible here, since a much larger clone lies one base away. The V call is TRBV29-1, the J call TRBJ1-2; D remains unclear. Trimming took off 6 bases at V and 4 bases at J, with 9 bases between the two ends. Germline-derived CDR1 and CDR2 are SQVTM and ANQGSEA. This CDR3 contains 11 residues. DNA of the CDR3: TGCAGCGTAGGCAGCAGCTATGGCTACACCTTC. It yields the protein CSVGSSYGYTF.

This clonotype appeared a few times. V is TRBV28 and J is TRBJ2-1; D unclear. This CDR3 comprises 12 residues. Trimming removed 2 bases at V and 15 bases at J, with 14 bases between. Germline values: CDR1 MDHEN, CDR2 SYDVKM. CDR3 in amino acids: CASSLAANEWFF. Written as DNA, the CDR3 is TGTGCCAGCAGTTTAGCCGCTAATGAGTGGTTCTTC.

The rearrangement uses TRBV6-2 or TRBV6-3 and TRBJ2-6, with 7 bases fitting TRBD2. The CDR3 spans 20 residues. Per the germline V gene, CDR1 is MNHEY and CDR2 is SVGEGT. V shed 2 bases, J shed 4 bases, and the junction held 17 bases outside the gene matches. The CDR3 coding sequence is TGTGCCAGCAGTTACGCCTGGGGAGGGGAAGGTTCATCAGGGGCCAACGTCCTGACTTTC. Its translation is CASSYAWGGEGSSGANVLTF.